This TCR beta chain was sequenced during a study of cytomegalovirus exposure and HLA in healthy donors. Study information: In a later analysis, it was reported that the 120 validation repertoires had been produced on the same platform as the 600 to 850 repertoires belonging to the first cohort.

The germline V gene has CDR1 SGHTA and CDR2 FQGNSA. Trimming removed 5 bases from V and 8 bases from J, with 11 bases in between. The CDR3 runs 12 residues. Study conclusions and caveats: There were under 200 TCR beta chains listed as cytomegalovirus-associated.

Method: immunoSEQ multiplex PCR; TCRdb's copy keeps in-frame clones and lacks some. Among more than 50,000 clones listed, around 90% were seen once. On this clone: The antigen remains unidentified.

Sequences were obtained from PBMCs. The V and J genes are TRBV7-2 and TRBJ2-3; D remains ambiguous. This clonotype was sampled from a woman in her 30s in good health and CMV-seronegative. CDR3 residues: CASSALPGTQYF. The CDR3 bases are TGTGCCAGCAGCGCCCTCCCCGGTACGCAGTATTTT.